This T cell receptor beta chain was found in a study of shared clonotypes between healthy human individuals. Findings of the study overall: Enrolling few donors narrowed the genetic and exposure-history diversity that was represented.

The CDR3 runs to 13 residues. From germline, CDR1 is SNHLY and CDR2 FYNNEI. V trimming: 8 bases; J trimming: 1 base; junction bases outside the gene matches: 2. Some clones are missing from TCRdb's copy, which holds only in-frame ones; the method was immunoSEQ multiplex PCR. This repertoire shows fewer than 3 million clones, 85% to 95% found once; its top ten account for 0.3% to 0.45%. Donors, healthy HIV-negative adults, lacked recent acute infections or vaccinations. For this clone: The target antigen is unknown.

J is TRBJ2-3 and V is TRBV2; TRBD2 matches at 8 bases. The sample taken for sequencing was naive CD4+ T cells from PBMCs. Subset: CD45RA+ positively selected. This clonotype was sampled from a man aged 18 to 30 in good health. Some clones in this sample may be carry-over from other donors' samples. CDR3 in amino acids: CASAGGGTDTQYF. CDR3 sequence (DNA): TGTGCCAGCGCGGGAGGTGGCACAGATACGCAGTATTTT. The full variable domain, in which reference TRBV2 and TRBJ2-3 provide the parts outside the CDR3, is EPEVTQTPSHQVTQMGQEVILRCVPISNHLYFYWYRQILGQKVEFLVSFYNNEISEKSEIFDDQFSVERPDGSNFTLKIRSTKLEDSAMYFCASAGGGTDTQYFGPGTRLTVL.